The 32 T cell receptor beta chains below all came from one sample that was sequenced in a study of T cell responses to AZD1222 COVID-19 vaccine. Generated by immunoSEQ multiplex PCR, the TCRdb table keeps only in-frame clones and is missing some. The sample carries roughly 150,000 clones, 85% to 95% recorded once. Sequencing used peripheral blood, obtained on day 0 of AZD1222 vaccination. The receptor source for this set is an adult in good health.

This clone was counted once. The CDR3 DNA reads TGCGCCAGCAGCATGACAGGGTCAGGAAACACCATATATTTT. Its protein product is CASSMTGSGNTIYF. This chain uses TRBV5-1 with TRBJ1-3; TRBD1 matches 7 bases. Per germline, CDR1 SGHRS and CDR2 YFSETQ. Trimming at V came to 4 bases and at J to 4 bases, leaving 5 bases not matched to a gene. CDR3 length: 14 amino acids.

The chain uses TRBV18 and TRBJ1-3; 7 bases map to TRBD1. The CDR3 is 20 residues long. With V trimmed by 5 bases and J by 3 bases, 22 bases remained unmatched. Germline CDR1 and CDR2: KGHSH and LQKENI. CDR3 DNA sequence: TGTGCCAGCTCAAAACGGCCCTCCGACTCAGGGGGTCATCGTGGAAACACCATATATTTT. This translates into CASSKRPSDSGGHRGNTIYF.

The chain employs TRBV4-2 and TRBJ1-5; the D gene is possibly TRBD1 (5 bases). Trimming removed 2 bases at V and 7 bases at J, with 15 bases between. This CDR3 is built from 15 residues. CDR1 is LGHNA, CDR2 YNFKEQ, per germline. CDR3 in amino acids: CASSQPELGRQPQHF. Written as DNA, the CDR3 is TGTGCCAGCAGCCAACCCGAGTTGGGGCGACAGCCCCAGCATTTT.

The J gene is TRBJ1-6, the V gene TRBV15; D remains ambiguous. Germline CDR1 is LNHNV and CDR2 is YYDKDF (reference sequence). V was clipped by 3 bases and J by 7 bases, with 13 bases between them. The CDR3 extends over 15 amino acids. The CDR3 region is CATSSMTLRNSPLHF. The CDR3 DNA reads as TGTGCCACCAGCAGTATGACATTAAGGAATTCACCCCTCCACTTT.

This chain connects TRBV10-3 to TRBJ2-7, with 7 bases aligning to TRBD1. This CDR3 contains 14 residues. Per the germline V gene, CDR1 is ENHRY and CDR2 is SYGVKD. V shed 6 bases and J 4 bases; nucleotides not matched to a gene: 9. The CDR3 nucleotides read TGTGCCATCAGCCCGACCGGGACAGTATACGAGCAGTACTTC. Protein sequence: CAISPTGTVYEQYF.

The chain combines TRBV11-2 with TRBJ2-2, with 12 bases aligning to TRBD1. Germline values: CDR1 SGHAT, CDR2 FQNNGV. The CDR3 runs to 17 residues. Germline trimming cut 1 base from V and 5 bases from J; bases unmatched to any gene: 5. The DNA for the CDR3 is TGTGCCAGCAGCTTAGGGGACAGGGGGCGACCTACCGGGGAGCTGTTTTTT. This codes for CASSLGDRGRPTGELFF.

Only a few counts were recorded for this clone. V gene TRBV5-1 combines with J gene TRBJ1-1; the D gene is possibly TRBD1 (6 bases). The length of the CDR3 is 14 residues. From germline, CDR1 is SGHRS and CDR2 YFSETQ. V was pared by 5 bases and J by 1 base, with 12 bases between. The CDR3 nucleotides read TGCGCCAGCAGTCGCCGACAGGCGAACACTGAAGCTTTCTTT. Translation gives CASSRRQANTEAFF.

The V gene is TRBV30, the J gene TRBJ1-2; possibly TRBD1 for D (5 bases). The length of the CDR3 is 14 residues. Germline V gives CDR1 GTSNPN, CDR2 SVGIG (reference sequence). Trimming left V 4 bases short and J 2 bases short, with 14 bases between. CDR3 in amino acids: CAWMSGGENYGYTF. CDR3 DNA sequence: TGTGCCTGGATGTCCGGGGGGGAGAACTATGGCTACACCTTC.

This chain links TRBV5-1 with TRBJ1-1, with D maybe TRBD1 (5 bases). The germline CDR1 and CDR2 sequences are SGHRS and YFSETQ. This CDR3 region has 15 residues. V was pared by 2 bases and J by 1 base, with 12 bases between. The chain's CDR3 is CASSFYRGANTEAFF. In nucleotides, the CDR3 is TGCGCCAGCAGCTTTTATCGGGGCGCGAACACTGAAGCTTTCTTT.

The genes are TRBV5-1 and TRBJ1-1, with D tentatively TRBD1 (5 bases). Germline assignment: CDR1 SGHRS and CDR2 YFSETQ. The V and J ends lost 0 bases and 2 bases respectively, with 8 bases between them. The CDR3 has 14 residues. The CDR3 region has the DNA TGCGCCAGCAGCTTGGAGGGGAGTAACACTGAAGCTTTCTTT. Amino acid sequence: CASSLEGSNTEAFF. The complete variable domain, with remaining parts taken from reference TRBV5-1 and TRBJ1-1, reads KAGVTQTPRYLIKTRGQQVTLSCSPISGHRSVSWYQQTPGQGLQFLFEYFSETQRNKGNFPGRFSGRQFSNSRSEMNVSTLELGDSALYLCASSLEGSNTEAFFGQGTRLTVV.

This clone was recorded only once. The chain has TRBV9 and TRBJ2-2; D perhaps matches TRBD1 (6 bases). This CDR3 has 15 residues. Germline assignment: CDR1 SGDLS and CDR2 YYNGEE. V dropped 2 bases and J dropped 3 bases, with 11 bases sitting between them. In DNA form, the CDR3 reads TGTGCCAGCAGCGTGGGAGACAGGCACACCGGGGAGCTGTTTTTT. This encodes CASSVGDRHTGELFF.

This rearrangement joins TRBV5-8 to TRBJ1-4; no definite D call. Germline CDR1 SGHTS, CDR2 YDEGEE. CDR3 size: 13 residues. Trimming took off 0 bases at V and 11 bases at J, with 11 bases between the two ends. The CDR3 bases are TGTGCCAGCAGCTTGGCCGGGCAGCCGAAACTGTTTTTT. Its translation is CASSLAGQPKLFF.

The chain uses TRBV19 and TRBJ1-2; no reliable D call. The CDR3 runs to 14 residues. V was pared by 3 bases and J by 4 bases, with 12 bases between. Germline lookup yields CDR1 LNHDA and CDR2 SQIVND (reference sequence). CDR3 sequence reads: CASSMGDSSYGYTF. Written as DNA, the CDR3 is TGTGCCAGTAGTATGGGCGATAGTAGCTATGGCTACACCTTC.

This clone appeared a single time. V usage is TRBV4-1 and J usage is TRBJ2-5; the D is unclear. The V end was cut by 0 bases, the J end by 5 bases, with 22 bases between. Germline CDR1 and CDR2: MGHRA and YSYEKL. This CDR3 contains 18 residues. As DNA, the CDR3 is TGCGCCAGCAGCCAAGATCGGTTTAGGCCCGGCACGCATGAGACCCAGTACTTC. The encoded protein is CASSQDRFRPGTHETQYF.

The J gene is TRBJ1-2, the V gene TRBV5-4; D gene ambiguous. V was trimmed by 6 bases and J by 7 bases, leaving 25 bases between them. CDR1 is SGHNT and CDR2 is YYREEE in the germline V gene (reference sequence). The CDR3 consists of 16 residues. CDR3 region: CASTLGSRPLLFGYTF. CDR3 in DNA: TGTGCCAGCACTCTGGGATCCAGGCCCCTTCTATTTGGCTACACCTTC.

V and J are TRBV2 and TRBJ1-4; unclear D gene. V dropped 1 base and J dropped 8 bases, with 8 bases sitting between them. The CDR3 extends over 13 amino acids. CDR1 and CDR2 from the germline V gene are SNHLY and FYNNEI. CDR3 region: CASSEGRGEKLFF. CDR3 DNA: TGTGCCAGCAGTGAAGGCAGAGGGGAAAAACTGTTTTTT.

The CDR3 is CASSVDLAGGGNQYF. CDR3 DNA sequence: TGTGCCAGCAGCGTAGATTTAGCGGGGGGTGGTAACCAGTACTTC. This chain uses TRBV9 with TRBJ2-5; 10 nucleotides agree with TRBD2. J lost 10 bases, V lost 0 bases, and 9 bases had no gene match. Germline V lookup: CDR1 SGDLS, CDR2 YYNGEE. This CDR3 spans 15 amino acids.

The gene calls are TRBV5-6 and TRBJ1-5; no definite D call. Germline CDR1 and CDR2: SGHDT and YYEEEE. The germline V and J ends were trimmed by 4 bases and 6 bases, with 14 bases remaining between them. The CDR3 contains 14 residues. The CDR3 bases are TGTGCCAGCAGCCGCTCCCGCCTTCTTCAGCCCCAGCATTTT. Protein sequence: CASSRSRLLQPQHF.

This clone was seen only once. This chain uses TRBV6-5 with TRBJ2-7; no definite D call. There are 12 residues in the CDR3. The germline V gene encodes CDR1 MNHEY and CDR2 SVGAGI. V gave up 0 bases and J gave up 6 bases, with 6 bases separating them. The chain's CDR3 is CASSYSTGEQYF. The DNA of the CDR3 is TGTGCCAGCAGTTACTCGACTGGCGAGCAGTACTTC.

The chain links TRBV5-1 to TRBJ2-2; no reliable D call. Germline assignment: CDR1 SGHRS and CDR2 YFSETQ. Trimming removed 1 base at V and 9 bases at J, with 10 bases between. The CDR3 is 13 amino acids. The CDR3 region has the DNA TGCGCCAGCAGCTTGTTCGGTGCCAGGGAGCTGTTTTTT. This gives the protein CASSLFGARELFF.

This rearrangement joins TRBV12-3 or TRBV12-4 to TRBJ1-1; D is unclear. Trimming pared 4 bases from V and 9 bases from J, leaving 15 bases between. CDR3 size: 13 residues. As DNA, the CDR3 is TGTGCCAGCAGTTCGGGTTTTGTGGGAAAAGCTTTCTTT. This gives the protein CASSSGFVGKAFF.

The V and J genes are TRBV30 and TRBJ2-3, with 11 bases aligning to TRBD2. This CDR3 has 15 residues. The ends lost 1 base at V and 2 bases at J; junction bases unmatched: 2. Germline V gives CDR1 GTSNPN, CDR2 SVGIG (reference sequence). The CDR3 bases are TGTGCCTGGAGTGCGACTAGCGGGGACACAGATACGCAGTATTTT. As protein: CAWSATSGDTDTQYF.

J is TRBJ2-7 and V is TRBV9; D unclear. Germline V gene sequence: CDR1 SGDLS, CDR2 YYNGEE. V shed 3 bases and J shed 1 base, with 11 bases lying between them. CDR3 size: 14 residues. The chain's CDR3 is CASSAGGRSYEQYF. CDR3 nucleotide sequence: TGTGCCAGCAGCGCTGGTGGAAGATCCTACGAGCAGTACTTC.

The genes are TRBV3-1 (or the pseudogene TRBV3-2) and TRBJ2-1, with D unclear. CDR3 length: 15 residues. Germline V gene sequence: CDR1 LGHDT, CDR2 YNNKEL (reference sequence). V lost 0 bases, J lost 6 bases, and 12 bases lay in between. For the CDR3, the DNA is TGTGCCAGCAGCCAAGATTGGGAAATAAGCAATGAGCAGTTCTTC. It is translated as CASSQDWEISNEQFF.

The CDR3 DNA is TGCGCCAGGCCAGACTTGTCCTATGGCTACACCTTC. Translation: CARPDLSYGYTF. The V and J genes are TRBV10-1 and TRBJ1-2; D not certain. CDR3 length: 12 residues. The ends were cut back, 9 bases at V and 4 bases at J, with 12 bases in the middle. Germline CDR1 reads WNHNN; CDR2 reads SYGVQD (reference sequence).

J is TRBJ2-5 and V is TRBV9, with 8 bases aligning to TRBD1. CDR3 size: 15 residues. V dropped 4 bases and J dropped 2; count of bases not matched to a gene: 7. Germline assignment: CDR1 SGDLS and CDR2 YYNGEE. The CDR3 nucleotides read TGTGCCAGCAGCATGCGAGGGGACAGGCAAGAGACCCAGTACTTC. It yields the protein CASSMRGDRQETQYF.

The V call is TRBV5-1, the J call TRBJ2-7; D gene unclear. The CDR3 sequence is 13 residues long. Trimming shortened V by 1 base and J by 2 bases, and 7 bases separated the two germline ends. Per the germline V gene, CDR1 is SGHRS and CDR2 is YFSETQ. The CDR3 loop reads CASSLPAAYEQYF. In DNA, the CDR3 is TGCGCCAGCAGCTTGCCCGCAGCCTACGAGCAGTACTTC.

This sequence joins TRBV6-5 and TRBJ1-4, with TRBD1 matching over 10 bases. The V segment lost 10 bases and the J segment 8 bases; nucleotides outside the gene matches: 7. CDR3 length equals 13 residues. CDR1 MNHEY and CDR2 SVGAGI come from the germline V gene. For the CDR3, the DNA is TGTGCCATCCGGACAGGGGGTTACGAAAAACTGTTTTTT. It translates to CAIRTGGYEKLFF.

This clone came up once. The V gene is TRBV19, the J gene TRBJ1-1, with TRBD1 matching 8 bases. Germline V gene lookup returns CDR1 LNHDA and CDR2 SQIVND (reference sequence). The length of the CDR3 is 14 residues. V lost 3 bases, J lost 1 base, and 1 base stayed unmatched. CDR3 in amino acids: CASSIRGPNTEAFF. The CDR3, as DNA: TGTGCCAGTAGTATCAGGGGGCCGAACACTGAAGCTTTCTTT.

The chain joins TRBV28 to TRBJ1-4; the match to TRBD1 covers 8 bases. Germline V gene sequence: CDR1 MDHEN, CDR2 SYDVKM. With 7 bases clipped from V and 0 bases from J, the junction kept 13 bases outside the gene matches. This CDR3 has 18 residues. CDR3 DNA sequence: TGTGCCAGCACGAGGCTACACAGGGGGACTGCAACTAATGAAAAACTGTTTTTT. This encodes CASTRLHRGTATNEKLFF.

The chain has TRBV10-3 and TRBJ1-1; D unclear. V was cut by 10 bases and J by 1 base, with 19 bases left in between. The length of the CDR3 is 15 residues. Germline CDR1 ENHRY, CDR2 SYGVKD. The CDR3 here is CATLTQGSANTEAFF. The CDR3 region has the DNA TGTGCCACTCTAACTCAAGGGTCAGCGAACACTGAAGCTTTCTTT.

The V call is TRBV15, the J call TRBJ1-5, with D uncertain. This CDR3 spans 13 amino acids. Per germline, CDR1 LNHNV and CDR2 YYDKDF (reference sequence). V lost 6 bases and J lost 7, with 13 bases in between. For the CDR3, the DNA is TGTGCCACCAGTATCAGGAAACACCAGCCCCAGCATTTT. Amino acid sequence: CATSIRKHQPQHF.